The 17 T cell receptor beta chains reported below all come from one sample, sequenced in a study of CD8 T cells in Susac syndrome. cDNA came from around 0.54 to 1 ug RNA primed by random hexamers. TCRdb reprocessed the immunoSEQ multiplex PCR reads with MiXCR, giving one entry per CDR3 protein. The sample holds under 550,000 distinct CDR3 sequences, 75% to 90% seen once. Input material: CD8+ T cells from PBMCs. All receptors derive from a human donor with multiple sclerosis.

The chain combines TRBV14 with TRBJ1-1; tentatively, D is TRBD1 (5 bases). Germline V gene data show CDR1 as SGHDN and CDR2 as FVKESK. V lost 5 bases to trimming and J lost 1 base, with 17 bases between them. The CDR3 runs 16 residues. The CDR3: CASSIRDGSTNTEAFF. The CDR3 DNA is TGTGCCAGCAGCATCCGGGACGGCTCTACGAACACTGAAGCTTTCTTT. Full variable domain (outside the CDR3, taken from reference TRBV14 and TRBJ1-1): EAGVTQFPSHSVIEKGQTVTLRCDPISGHDNLYWYRRVMGKEIKFLLHFVKESKQDESGMPNNRFLAERTGGTYSTLKVQPAELEDSGVYFCASSIRDGSTNTEAFFGQGTRLTVV.

This chain uses TRBV6-5 with TRBJ1-6; possible D gene TRBD1, 5 bases. This CDR3 is 13 amino acids long. Germline lookup yields CDR1 MNHEY and CDR2 SVGAGI. V shed 6 bases and J shed 11 bases, with 14 bases lying between them. The CDR3, as DNA: TGTGCCAGCAGCCTCGGGGCTTTTCCACCCCTCCACTTT. It codes for CASSLGAFPPLHF.

CDR3 nucleotide sequence: TGTGCCAGTAGTATACCGGTGGAGGTTAGCAATCAGCCCCAGCATTTT. Amino acid sequence: CASSIPVEVSNQPQHF. The chain couples TRBV19 to TRBJ1-5; no firm D call. Germline CDR1 LNHDA, CDR2 SQIVND (reference sequence). CDR3 length: 16 residues. V gave up 2 bases and J gave up 0 bases, with 11 bases separating them.

The genes are TRBV5-6 and TRBJ2-3; 10 nucleotides line up with TRBD1. CDR3 length: 18 residues. Germline V gene sequence: CDR1 SGHDT, CDR2 YYEEEE. The J segment lost 0 bases and the V segment lost 5 bases, leaving 12 bases of the junction unmatched. The CDR3 DNA sequence: TGTGCCAGCAGTTACACCTCCGGGACAGGGGACAGCACAGATACGCAGTATTTT. Residues: CASSYTSGTGDSTDTQYF.

The V call is TRBV5-4, the J call TRBJ1-4; D is ambiguous. CDR1 is SGHNT, CDR2 YYREEE, per germline (reference sequence). Trimming removed 4 bases at V and 1 base at J, with 23 bases between. This CDR3 has 19 residues. CDR3 in amino acids: CASSPYTLKADGTNEKLFF. CDR3 DNA sequence: TGTGCCAGCAGCCCGTACACTCTTAAAGCGGACGGAACTAATGAAAAACTGTTTTTT.

J is TRBJ1-3 and V is TRBV29-1; D not certain. The V gene lost 3 bases and the J gene lost 0 bases, with 12 bases spanning the gap. In germline, CDR1 is SQVTM, CDR2 ANQGSEA. The CDR3 totals 15 residues. The CDR3 protein is CSVDKASSSGNTIYF. Here the CDR3 DNA reads TGCAGCGTTGATAAGGCCAGTTCCTCTGGAAACACCATATATTTT.

V usage is TRBV3-1 and J usage is TRBJ2-1; D might be TRBD2 (6 bases). Trimming stripped 0 bases from V and 6 bases from J, with 9 bases between. From germline, CDR1 is LGHDT and CDR2 YNNKEL (reference sequence). The CDR3 length is 14 residues. CDR3 nucleotide sequence: TGTGCCAGCAGCCAAGATGACGGGGGCAATGAGCAGTTCTTC. This sequence encodes CASSQDDGGNEQFF.

This clonotype has a single count. The V and J genes are TRBV6-5 and TRBJ2-7, with 7 nucleotides matching TRBD2. The CDR3 has 14 amino acids. Germline V CDR1 and CDR2: MNHEY, SVGAGI. V shed 7 bases and J 2 bases; nucleotides not matched to a gene: 8. The CDR3 coding sequence is TGTGCCAGCACCACTTCCAGCGGGACCTACGAGCAGTACTTC. Protein sequence: CASTTSSGTYEQYF.

The J gene is TRBJ2-5, the V gene TRBV7-9, with a tentative D call TRBD2 (5 bases). Germline CDR1 is SEHNR and CDR2 is FQNEAQ (reference sequence). The CDR3 contains 16 residues. V shed 5 bases and J shed 4 bases, with 20 bases lying between them. The CDR3 DNA reads TGTGCCAGCAGCCCCCCCCGGGAAGGGTTGGCAGAGACCCAGTACTTC. It is translated as CASSPPREGLAETQYF.

V and J are TRBV6-5 and TRBJ2-1; D perhaps matches TRBD1 (7 bases). V lost 2 bases, J lost 5 bases, and 13 bases lay in between. This CDR3 contains 15 residues. CDR1 and CDR2 (germline): MNHEY, SVGAGI. The CDR3 sequence: CASSYGGTEHNEQFF. The CDR3 DNA is TGTGCCAGCAGTTACGGCGGGACAGAACACAATGAGCAGTTCTTC.

The chain links TRBV2 to TRBJ1-3, with D unresolved. Trimming cost V 3 bases and J 4 bases, with 13 bases left between them. Germline V gene sequence: CDR1 SNHLY, CDR2 FYNNEI. There are 15 residues in the CDR3. The CDR3 reads CASSDSVTIGNTIYF. CDR3 in DNA: TGTGCCAGCAGTGACTCTGTGACTATCGGAAACACCATATATTTT.

This clonotype was seen a handful of times. The chain links TRBV7-2 to TRBJ1-5; D is unresolved. Looked up from germline, CDR1 is SGHTA and CDR2 is FQGNSA. This CDR3 is built from 13 residues. V dropped 1 base and J dropped 4 bases, with 5 bases sitting between them. The CDR3 DNA reads TGTGCCAGCAGCTTAGTCCCAAATCAGCCCCAGCATTTT. Translating it yields CASSLVPNQPQHF.

The chain links TRBV25-1 to TRBJ1-2; 8 nucleotides align to TRBD1. V lost 3 bases and J lost 8; bases outside the gene matches: 11. Per the germline V gene, CDR1 is MGHDK and CDR2 is SYGVNS. There are 15 residues in the CDR3. CDR3 in DNA: TGTGCCAGCAGTGATTCCGTGACAGGGGAAGGGGGCTACACCTTC. Amino acid sequence: CASSDSVTGEGGYTF.

The genes are TRBV6-5 and TRBJ2-1, with D unresolved. Per the germline V gene, CDR1 is MNHEY and CDR2 is SVGAGI. The CDR3 contains 14 residues. Trimming stripped 2 bases from V and 4 bases from J, with 9 bases between. The CDR3 loop is CASSYEAGYNEQFF. The CDR3 coding sequence is TGTGCCAGCAGTTACGAGGCAGGTTACAATGAGCAGTTCTTC.

A remark on this clonotype: The germline gene is not matched at one end of the junction; a read error may be the cause. This rearrangement joins TRBV11-2 to TRBJ2-3, with D hard to call. The CDR3 loop spans 11 amino acids. Germline assignment: CDR1 SGHAT and CDR2 FQNNGV. The CDR3 coding sequence is TGTGCCAGCAGCTCCCAAGATACGCAGTATTTC. It yields the protein CASSSQDTQYF.

The J gene is TRBJ2-7, the V gene TRBV28; D is perhaps TRBD2 (5 bases). The CDR3 has 14 amino acids. The V end was cut by 3 bases, the J end by 2 bases, with 11 bases between. The germline CDR1 and CDR2 sequences are MDHEN and SYDVKM. The CDR3 sequence: CASSFGRLPYEQYF. The CDR3 nucleotides read TGTGCCAGCAGTTTCGGTCGACTACCCTACGAGCAGTACTTC.

The V gene is TRBV3-1, the J gene TRBJ2-5; D is possibly TRBD1 (6 bases). This CDR3 comprises 20 residues. Germline CDR1 is LGHDT and CDR2 is YNNKEL (reference sequence). V gave up 1 base and J gave up 2 bases, with 26 bases separating them. CDR3 in DNA: TGTGCCAGCAGCCAAGTAGGTACCTCTGATTACAGGGAACGTCAAGAGACCCAGTACTTC. This sequence encodes CASSQVGTSDYRERQETQYF.